This entry is about one T cell receptor beta chain. The identical CDR3 is also encoded by other nucleotide sequences in the sample. This sample was taken from a study of blood T cell repertoires in COVID-19. Germline-derived CDR1 and CDR2 are SQVTM and ANQGSEA. V was trimmed by 4 bases and J by 5 bases, leaving 9 bases between them. The CDR3 covers 12 residues. Seattle's cohort entered during active infection and was followed longitudinally. Only in-frame clones appear in the TCRdb table, and some are missing; sequencing was by immunoSEQ multiplex PCR. The profile covers 250,000 to 350,000 clones, with roughly 90% appearing a single time and about 12% taken by the ten largest.

The gene calls are TRBV29-1 and TRBJ1-5, with unresolved D. The clonotype comes from a woman between 65 and 79 years old with COVID-19, enrolled during active disease. Sequenced: peripheral blood. The CDR3 loop is CSVGDRDQPQHF. The CDR3 coding sequence is TGCAGCGTTGGAGATCGAGATCAGCCCCAGCATTTT.